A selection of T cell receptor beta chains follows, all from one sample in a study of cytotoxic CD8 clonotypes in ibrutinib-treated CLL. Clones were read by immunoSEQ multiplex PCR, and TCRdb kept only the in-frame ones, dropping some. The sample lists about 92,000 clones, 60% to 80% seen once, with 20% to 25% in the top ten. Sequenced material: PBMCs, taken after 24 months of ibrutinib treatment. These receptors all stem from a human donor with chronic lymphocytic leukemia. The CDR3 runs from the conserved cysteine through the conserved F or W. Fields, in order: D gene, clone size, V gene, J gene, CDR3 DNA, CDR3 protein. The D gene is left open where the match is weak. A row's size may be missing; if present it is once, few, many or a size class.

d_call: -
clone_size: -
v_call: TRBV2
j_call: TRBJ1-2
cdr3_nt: TGTGCCAGCAGTGAGGGGGCAGGCTACACCTTC
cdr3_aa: CASSEGAGYTF

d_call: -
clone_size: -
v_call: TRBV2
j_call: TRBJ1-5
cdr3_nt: TGTGCCAGCAGTACCGACAGCTATCAGCCCCAGCATTTT
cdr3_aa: CASSTDSYQPQHF

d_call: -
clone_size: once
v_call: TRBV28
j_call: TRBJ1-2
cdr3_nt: TGTGCCAGCAGTGGCCGACAGAGCCTCTATGGCTACACCTTC
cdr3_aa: CASSGRQSLYGYTF

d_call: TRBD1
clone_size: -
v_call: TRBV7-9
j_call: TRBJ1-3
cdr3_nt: TGTGCCAGCAGCCAAGGGGACAGTATCTCTGGAAACACCATATATTTT
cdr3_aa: CASSQGDSISGNTIYF

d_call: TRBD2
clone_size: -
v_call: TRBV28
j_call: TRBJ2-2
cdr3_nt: TGTGCCAGCAACCCTACTAGCGGGAGGATGACCGGGGAGCTGTTTTTT
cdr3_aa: CASNPTSGRMTGELFF

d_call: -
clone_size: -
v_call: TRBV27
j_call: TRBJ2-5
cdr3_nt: TGTGCCAGCAGTTTTGGGGGAGAGACCCAGTACTTC
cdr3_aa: CASSFGGETQYF

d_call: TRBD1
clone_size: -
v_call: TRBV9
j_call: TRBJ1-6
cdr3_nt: TGTGCCAGCAGCGACCTACAGGGGTCAGATAATTCACCCCTCCACTTT
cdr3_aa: CASSDLQGSDNSPLHF

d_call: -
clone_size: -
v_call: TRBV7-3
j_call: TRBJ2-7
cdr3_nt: TGTGCCAGCAGCTTAGCGGGGGCAAACTACGAGCAGTACTTC
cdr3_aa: CASSLAGANYEQYF

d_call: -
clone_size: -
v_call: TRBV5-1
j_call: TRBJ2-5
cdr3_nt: TGCGCCAGCAGCGTGGGCGACGAATCTTATGAGGGGGAGACCCAGTACTTC
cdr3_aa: CASSVGDESYEGETQYF

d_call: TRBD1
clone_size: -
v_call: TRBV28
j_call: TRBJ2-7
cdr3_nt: TGTGCCAGCAGTCCGATGGGAACAGGGGGCTACGAGCAGTACTTC
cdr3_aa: CASSPMGTGGYEQYF

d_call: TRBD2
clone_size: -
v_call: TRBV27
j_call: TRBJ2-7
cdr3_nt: TGTGCCAGCAGTTTACTAGCGGGAGAGGTCTCCTACGAGCAGTACTTC
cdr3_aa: CASSLLAGEVSYEQYF

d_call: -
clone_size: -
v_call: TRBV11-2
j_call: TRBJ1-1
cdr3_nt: TGTGCCAGCAGCTTGGAGGGCAGGATGAACACTGAAGCTTTCTTT
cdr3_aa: CASSLEGRMNTEAFF

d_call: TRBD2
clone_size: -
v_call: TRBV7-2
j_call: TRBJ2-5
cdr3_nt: TGTGCCAGCAGCTTAGGCGGGGGGAGCCAAGAGACCCAGTACTTC
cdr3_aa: CASSLGGGSQETQYF

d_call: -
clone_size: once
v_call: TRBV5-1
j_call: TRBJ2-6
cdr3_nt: TGCGCCAGCAGCTTGGCCGGGGCAGCATCTGGGGCCAACGTCCTGACTTTC
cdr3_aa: CASSLAGAASGANVLTF

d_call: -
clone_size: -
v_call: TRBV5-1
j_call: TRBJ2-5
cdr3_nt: TGCGCCAGCAGCTTGGTAGGGGGTAAAGAGACCCAGTACTTC
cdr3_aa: CASSLVGGKETQYF

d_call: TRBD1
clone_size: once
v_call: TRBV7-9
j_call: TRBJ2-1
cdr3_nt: TGTGCCAGCAGCCACGGGACAGGGGGCGATGAGCAGTTCTTC
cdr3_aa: CASSHGTGGDEQFF

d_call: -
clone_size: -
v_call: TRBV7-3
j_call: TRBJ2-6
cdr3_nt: TGTGCCAGCAGCCCCTCTGGGGCCAACGTCCTGACTTTC
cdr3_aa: CASSPSGANVLTF